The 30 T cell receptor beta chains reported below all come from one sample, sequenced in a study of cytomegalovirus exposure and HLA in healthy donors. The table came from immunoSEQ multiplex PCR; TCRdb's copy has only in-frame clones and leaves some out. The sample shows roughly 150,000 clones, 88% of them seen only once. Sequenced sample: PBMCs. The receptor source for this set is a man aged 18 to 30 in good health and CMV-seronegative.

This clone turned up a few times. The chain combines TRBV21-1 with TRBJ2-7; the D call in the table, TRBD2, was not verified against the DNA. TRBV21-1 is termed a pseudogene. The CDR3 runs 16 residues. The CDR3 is CASSLPRTSGSYEQYF. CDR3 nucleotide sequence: TGTGCCAGCAGCTTGCCGAGGACTAGCGGGAGCTACGAGCAGTACTTC.

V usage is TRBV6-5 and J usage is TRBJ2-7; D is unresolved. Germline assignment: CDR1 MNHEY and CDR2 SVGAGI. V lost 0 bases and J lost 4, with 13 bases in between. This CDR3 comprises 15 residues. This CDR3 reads CASSYSSFESYEQYF. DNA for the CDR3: TGTGCCAGCAGTTACTCGAGTTTCGAGTCTTACGAGCAGTACTTC.

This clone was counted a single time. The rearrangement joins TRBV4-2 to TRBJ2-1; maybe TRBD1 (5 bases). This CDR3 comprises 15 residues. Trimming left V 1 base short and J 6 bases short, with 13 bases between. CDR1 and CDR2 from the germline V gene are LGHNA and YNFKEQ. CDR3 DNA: TGTGCCAGCAGCCAAGTAGGGGTAGCCGCCAATGAGCAGTTCTTC. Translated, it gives CASSQVGVAANEQFF.

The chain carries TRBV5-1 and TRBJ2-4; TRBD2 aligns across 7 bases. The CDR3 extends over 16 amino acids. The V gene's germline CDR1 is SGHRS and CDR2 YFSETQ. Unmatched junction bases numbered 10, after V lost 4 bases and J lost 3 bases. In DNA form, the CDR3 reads TGCGCCAGCAGCCCGGGAGGAGGGGCGGGCAAAAACATTCAGTACTTC. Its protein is CASSPGGGAGKNIQYF.

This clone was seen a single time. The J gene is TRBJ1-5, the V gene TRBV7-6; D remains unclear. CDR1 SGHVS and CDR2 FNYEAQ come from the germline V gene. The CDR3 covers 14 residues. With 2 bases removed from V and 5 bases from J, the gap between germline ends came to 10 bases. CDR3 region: CASSLSGSHQPQHF. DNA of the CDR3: TGTGCCAGCAGCTTAAGTGGCTCCCATCAGCCCCAGCATTTT.

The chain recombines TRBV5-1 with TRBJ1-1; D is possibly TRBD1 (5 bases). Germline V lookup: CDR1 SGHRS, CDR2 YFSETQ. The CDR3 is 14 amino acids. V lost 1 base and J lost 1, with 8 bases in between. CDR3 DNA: TGCGCCAGCAGCTTGTCACAGGAGAACACTGAAGCTTTCTTT. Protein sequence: CASSLSQENTEAFF.

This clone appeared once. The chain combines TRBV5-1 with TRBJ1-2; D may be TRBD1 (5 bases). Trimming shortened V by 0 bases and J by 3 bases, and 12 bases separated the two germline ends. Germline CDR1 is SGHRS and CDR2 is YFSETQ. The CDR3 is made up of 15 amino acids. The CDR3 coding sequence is TGCGCCAGCAGCTTGGCAGGGTCTCTAGACTATGGCTACACCTTC. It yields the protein CASSLAGSLDYGYTF.

CDR3 protein: CASSFGGTANNEQFF. CDR3 sequence (DNA): TGCGCCAGCAGCTTCGGCGGGACGGCGAACAATGAGCAGTTCTTC. The gene calls are TRBV5-1 and TRBJ2-1; tentatively, D is TRBD2 (6 bases). Trimming stripped 2 bases from V and 5 bases from J, with 14 bases between. Germline CDR1 and CDR2: SGHRS and YFSETQ. This CDR3 has 15 amino acids.

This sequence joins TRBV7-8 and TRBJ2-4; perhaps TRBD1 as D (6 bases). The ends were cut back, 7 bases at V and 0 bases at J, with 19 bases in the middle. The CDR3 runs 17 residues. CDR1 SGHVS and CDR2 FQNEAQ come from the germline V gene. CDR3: CASTIVAGEIAKNIQYF. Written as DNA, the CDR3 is TGTGCCAGCACCATAGTGGCAGGGGAAATAGCCAAAAACATTCAGTACTTC.

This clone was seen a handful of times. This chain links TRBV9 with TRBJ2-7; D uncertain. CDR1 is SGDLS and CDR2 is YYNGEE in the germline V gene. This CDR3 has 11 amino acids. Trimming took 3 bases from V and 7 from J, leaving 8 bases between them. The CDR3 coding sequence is TGTGCCAGCAGCGCGGAGCCGGAGCAGTACGTC. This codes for CASSAEPEQYV.

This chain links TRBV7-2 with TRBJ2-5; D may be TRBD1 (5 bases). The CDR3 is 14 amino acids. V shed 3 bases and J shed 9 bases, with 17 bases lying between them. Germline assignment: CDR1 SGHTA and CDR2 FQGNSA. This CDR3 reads CASSFSGISLAQYF. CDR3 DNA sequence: TGTGCCAGCAGCTTTTCAGGGATCTCATTGGCCCAGTACTTC.

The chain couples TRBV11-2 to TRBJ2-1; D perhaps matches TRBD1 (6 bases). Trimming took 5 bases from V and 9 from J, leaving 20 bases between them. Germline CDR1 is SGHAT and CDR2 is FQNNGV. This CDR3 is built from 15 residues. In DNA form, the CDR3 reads TGTGCCAGCAGCATCCGAGGGGGTCGTTTGGGTGAGCAGTTCTTC. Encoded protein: CASSIRGGRLGEQFF. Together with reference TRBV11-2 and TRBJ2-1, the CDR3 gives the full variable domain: EAGVAQSPRYKIIEKRQSVAFWCNPISGHATLYWYQQILGQGPKLLIQFQNNGVVDDSQLPKDRFSAERLKGVDSTLKIQPAKLEDSAVYLCASSIRGGRLGEQFFGPGTRLTVL.

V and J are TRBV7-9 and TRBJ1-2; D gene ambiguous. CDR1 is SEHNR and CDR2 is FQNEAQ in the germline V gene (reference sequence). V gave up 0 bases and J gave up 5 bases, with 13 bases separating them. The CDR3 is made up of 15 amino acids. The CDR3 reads CASSLARSLTYGYTF. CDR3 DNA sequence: TGTGCCAGCAGCTTAGCGAGATCTCTGACTTATGGCTACACCTTC.

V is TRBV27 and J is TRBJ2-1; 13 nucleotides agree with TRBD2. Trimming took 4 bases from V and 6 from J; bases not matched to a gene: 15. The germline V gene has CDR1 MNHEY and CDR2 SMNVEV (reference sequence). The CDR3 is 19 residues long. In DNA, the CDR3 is TGTGCCAGCAGTTCAACCGGGACAGGGGGGACTAGCGGGGCCAATGAGCAGTTCTTC. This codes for CASSSTGTGGTSGANEQFF.

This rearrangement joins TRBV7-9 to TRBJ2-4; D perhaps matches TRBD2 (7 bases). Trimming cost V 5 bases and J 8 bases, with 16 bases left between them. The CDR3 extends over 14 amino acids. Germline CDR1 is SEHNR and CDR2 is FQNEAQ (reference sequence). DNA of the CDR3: TGTGCCAGCAGCCCAGCGGGACAAACGGACATTCAGTACTTC. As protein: CASSPAGQTDIQYF.

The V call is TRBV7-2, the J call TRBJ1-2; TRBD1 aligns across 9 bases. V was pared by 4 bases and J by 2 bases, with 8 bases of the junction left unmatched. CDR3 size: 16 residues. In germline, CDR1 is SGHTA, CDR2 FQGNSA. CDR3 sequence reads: CASSSLQGAVNYGYTF. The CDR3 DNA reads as TGTGCCAGCAGCTCCTTACAGGGGGCGGTGAACTATGGCTACACCTTC.

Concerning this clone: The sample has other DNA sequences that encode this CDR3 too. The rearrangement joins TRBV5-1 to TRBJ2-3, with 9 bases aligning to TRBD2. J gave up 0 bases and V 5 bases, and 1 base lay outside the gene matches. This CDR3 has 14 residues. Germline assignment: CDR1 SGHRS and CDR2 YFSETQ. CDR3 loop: CASRLAGSTDTQYF. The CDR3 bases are TGCGCCAGCAGACTAGCGGGTAGCACAGATACGCAGTATTTT.

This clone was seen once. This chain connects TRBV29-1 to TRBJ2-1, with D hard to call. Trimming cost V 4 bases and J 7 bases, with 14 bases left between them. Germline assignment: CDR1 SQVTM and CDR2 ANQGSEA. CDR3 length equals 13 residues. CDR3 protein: CSVVHQSKNEQFF. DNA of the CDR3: TGCAGCGTTGTACACCAAAGTAAAAATGAGCAGTTCTTC.

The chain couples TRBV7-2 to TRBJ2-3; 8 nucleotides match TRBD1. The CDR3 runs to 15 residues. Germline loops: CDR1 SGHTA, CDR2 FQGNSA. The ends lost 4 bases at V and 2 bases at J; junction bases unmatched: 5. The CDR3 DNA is TGTGCCAGCAGCTCGGGACAGGTTTTCACAGATACGCAGTATTTT. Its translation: CASSSGQVFTDTQYF.

The CDR3 DNA is TGCGCCAGCAGCTTGGCGGTCCTGGGGGCGCAAACAGATACGCAGTATTTT. This encodes CASSLAVLGAQTDTQYF. The rearrangement joins TRBV5-1 to TRBJ2-3; tentative D call: TRBD1 (6 bases). Deletions cut 0 bases from V and 3 bases from J, with 17 bases between. CDR1 is SGHRS, CDR2 YFSETQ, per germline. CDR3 size: 17 residues.

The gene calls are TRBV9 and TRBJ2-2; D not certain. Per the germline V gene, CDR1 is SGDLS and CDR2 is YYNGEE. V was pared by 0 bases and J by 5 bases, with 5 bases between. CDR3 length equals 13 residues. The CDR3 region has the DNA TGTGCCAGCAGCGTAGCAGTGACCGGGGAGCTGTTTTTT. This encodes CASSVAVTGELFF.

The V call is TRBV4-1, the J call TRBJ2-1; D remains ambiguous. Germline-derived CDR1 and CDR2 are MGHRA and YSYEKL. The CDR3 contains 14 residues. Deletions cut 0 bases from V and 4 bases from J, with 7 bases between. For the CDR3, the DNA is TGCGCCAGCAGCCAAGATAGCCGGTACAATGAGCAGTTCTTC. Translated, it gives CASSQDSRYNEQFF.

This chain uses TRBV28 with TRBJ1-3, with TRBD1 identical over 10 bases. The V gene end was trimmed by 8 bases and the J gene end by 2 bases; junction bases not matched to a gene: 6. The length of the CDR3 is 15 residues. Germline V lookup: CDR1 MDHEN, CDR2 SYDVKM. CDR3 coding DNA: TGTGCCAGCCGCCCCGGGACAGGGGCTGGAAACACCATATATTTT. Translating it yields CASRPGTGAGNTIYF.

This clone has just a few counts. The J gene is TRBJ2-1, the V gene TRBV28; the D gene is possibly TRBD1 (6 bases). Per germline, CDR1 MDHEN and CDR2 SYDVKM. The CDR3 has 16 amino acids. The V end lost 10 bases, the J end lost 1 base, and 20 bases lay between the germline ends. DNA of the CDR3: TGTGCCACCGAGGGCCAGGGGAGTCGGTCCTACAATGAGCAGTTCTTC. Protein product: CATEGQGSRSYNEQFF.

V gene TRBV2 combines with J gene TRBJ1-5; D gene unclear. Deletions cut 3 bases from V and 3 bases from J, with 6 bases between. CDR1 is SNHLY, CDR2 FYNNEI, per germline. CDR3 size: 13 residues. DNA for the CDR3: TGTGCCAGCAGTGACGCGAACAATCAGCCCCAGCATTTT. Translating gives CASSDANNQPQHF.

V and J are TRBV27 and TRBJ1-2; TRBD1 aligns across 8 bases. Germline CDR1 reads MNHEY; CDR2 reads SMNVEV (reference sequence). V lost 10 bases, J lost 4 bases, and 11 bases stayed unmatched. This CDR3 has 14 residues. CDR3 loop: CATYPGTGLYGYTF. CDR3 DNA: TGTGCCACATACCCCGGGACAGGCCTCTATGGCTACACCTTC.

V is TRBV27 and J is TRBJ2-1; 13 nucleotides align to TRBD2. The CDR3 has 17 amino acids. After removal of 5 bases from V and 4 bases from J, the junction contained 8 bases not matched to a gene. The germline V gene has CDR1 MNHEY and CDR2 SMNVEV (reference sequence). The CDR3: CASSKWGLAGTYNEQFF. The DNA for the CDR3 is TGTGCCAGCAGTAAATGGGGACTAGCGGGAACGTACAATGAGCAGTTCTTC.

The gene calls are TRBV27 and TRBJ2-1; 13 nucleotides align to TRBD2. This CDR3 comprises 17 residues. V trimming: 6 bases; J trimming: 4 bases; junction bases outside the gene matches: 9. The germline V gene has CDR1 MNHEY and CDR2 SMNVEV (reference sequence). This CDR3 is CASSENSGLAGYNEQFF. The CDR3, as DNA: TGTGCCAGCAGCGAAAACTCGGGACTAGCGGGATACAATGAGCAGTTCTTC.

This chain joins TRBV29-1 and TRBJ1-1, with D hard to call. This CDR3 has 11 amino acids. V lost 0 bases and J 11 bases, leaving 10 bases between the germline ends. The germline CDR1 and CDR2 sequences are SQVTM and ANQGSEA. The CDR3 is CSVEDRVKAFF. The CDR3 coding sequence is TGCAGCGTTGAAGATCGGGTGAAGGCTTTCTTT.

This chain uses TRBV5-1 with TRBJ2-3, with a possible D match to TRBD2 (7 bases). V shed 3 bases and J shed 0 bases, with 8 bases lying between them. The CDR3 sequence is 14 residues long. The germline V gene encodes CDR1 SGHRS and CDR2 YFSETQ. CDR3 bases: TGCGCCAGCAGCTCGGGGGGCAGCACAGATACGCAGTATTTT. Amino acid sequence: CASSSGGSTDTQYF.